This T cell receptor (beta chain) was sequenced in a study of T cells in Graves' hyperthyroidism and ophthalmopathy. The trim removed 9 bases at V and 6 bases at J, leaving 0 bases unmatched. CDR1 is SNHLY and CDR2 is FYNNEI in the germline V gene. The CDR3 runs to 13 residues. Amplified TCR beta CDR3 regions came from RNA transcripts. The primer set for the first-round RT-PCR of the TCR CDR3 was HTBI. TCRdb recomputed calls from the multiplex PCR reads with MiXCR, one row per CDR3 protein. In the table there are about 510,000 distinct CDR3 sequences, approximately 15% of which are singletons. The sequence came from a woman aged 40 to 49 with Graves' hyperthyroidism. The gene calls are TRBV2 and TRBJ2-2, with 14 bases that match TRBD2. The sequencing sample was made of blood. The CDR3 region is CARTSGGAGELFF. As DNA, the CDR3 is TGTGCCAGGACTAGCGGGGGGGCCGGGGAGCTGTTTTTT.